Each of the 17 T cell receptor beta chains below was sequenced from the same sample in a study of blood T cell repertoires in COVID-19. Only in-frame clones appear in the TCRdb table, and some are missing; sequencing was by immunoSEQ multiplex PCR. The table includes roughly 200,000 clones, less than 85% detected once. Sequencing input: peripheral blood. These receptors all stem from a man aged 45-65 years who had recovered from COVID-19.

This clone was picked up a small number of times. CDR3 in amino acids: CASSHSGQGWAGELFF. DNA of the CDR3: TGTGCCAGCAGCCACAGCGGGCAGGGTTGGGCCGGGGAGCTGTTTTTT. The chain employs TRBV7-9 and TRBJ2-2; maybe TRBD2 (6 bases). The V and J ends lost 5 bases and 6 bases respectively, with 19 bases between them. This CDR3 has 16 amino acids. The V gene's germline CDR1 is SEHNR and CDR2 FQNEAQ (reference sequence).

The rearrangement joins TRBV19 to TRBJ1-1, with D perhaps matching TRBD1 (5 bases). Germline V gene lookup returns CDR1 LNHDA and CDR2 SQIVND (reference sequence). V was clipped by 5 bases and J by 4 bases, with 14 bases between them. This CDR3 has 14 amino acids. CDR3 sequence (DNA): TGTGCCAGTAGTCCCCAGGGTAAAAGCACTGAAGCTTTCTTT. Translating it yields CASSPQGKSTEAFF.

J is TRBJ2-7 and V is TRBV6-5; the D is unclear. Looked up from germline, CDR1 is MNHEY and CDR2 is SVGAGI. The CDR3 length is 15 residues. Trimming took 0 bases from V and 2 from J, leaving 11 bases between them. The CDR3 spells CASSYSIVGAYEQYF. CDR3 nucleotides: TGTGCCAGCAGTTACTCGATTGTCGGAGCCTACGAGCAGTACTTC.

The chain is built from TRBV4-1 and TRBJ1-2, with 7 nucleotides matching TRBD1. V was clipped by 6 bases and J by 3 bases; unmatched bases: 13. The CDR3 spans 16 residues. Germline CDR1 is MGHRA and CDR2 is YSYEKL. DNA of the CDR3: TGCGCCAGCAGACTGAACCGGGACAGCGAACACTATGGCTACACCTTC. Protein product: CASRLNRDSEHYGYTF.

The V and J genes are TRBV2 and TRBJ1-1; a weak D match, TRBD1 (5 bases). Trimming removed 4 bases at V and 1 base at J, with 10 bases between. From germline, CDR1 is SNHLY and CDR2 FYNNEI. CDR3 length: 14 amino acids. CDR3 sequence reads: CASSGRGRNTEAFF. CDR3 coding DNA: TGTGCCAGCAGTGGGAGGGGAAGGAACACTGAAGCTTTCTTT.

The CDR3 DNA reads as TGTGCCAGCAGTCCGAGACAGGAAGTGAACACTGAAGCTTTCTTT. It is translated as CASSPRQEVNTEAFF. The chain has TRBV9 and TRBJ1-1; D may be TRBD1 (6 bases). CDR3 length equals 15 residues. V was shortened by 5 bases and J by 0 bases, with 14 bases between the two germline ends. Germline lookup yields CDR1 SGDLS and CDR2 YYNGEE.

The count of this clone is one. The chain joins TRBV19 to TRBJ1-5; TRBD1 matches at 7 bases. Germline CDR1 and CDR2: LNHDA and SQIVND (reference sequence). After removal of 5 bases from V and 4 bases from J, the junction contained 8 bases not matched to a gene. CDR3 length: 15 residues. The CDR3 bases are TGTGCCAGTAGTGCCCGGAGGGGGCCGAATCAGCCCCAGCATTTT. Its translation is CASSARRGPNQPQHF.

The J gene is TRBJ2-1, the V gene TRBV29-1; 10 bases agree with TRBD2. With 4 bases clipped from V and 5 bases from J, the junction kept 17 bases outside the gene matches. CDR1 is SQVTM, CDR2 ANQGSEA, per germline. This CDR3 contains 18 residues. The CDR3 loop is CSVVAIAGGPVGDNEQFF. The CDR3 DNA follows: TGCAGCGTTGTGGCAATAGCGGGAGGACCGGTAGGAGACAATGAGCAGTTCTTC.

This chain links TRBV6-5 with TRBJ2-3; no clear D gene. Germline V CDR1 and CDR2: MNHEY, SVGAGI. Trimming took off 2 bases at V and 0 bases at J, with 6 bases between the two ends. The CDR3 extends over 14 amino acids. DNA of the CDR3: TGTGCCAGCAGTTACGGCCCTAGCACAGATACGCAGTATTTT. It is translated as CASSYGPSTDTQYF.

V and J are TRBV7-9 and TRBJ2-7, with TRBD2 matching over 11 bases. This CDR3 spans 15 amino acids. CDR1 and CDR2 from the germline V gene are SEHNR and FQNEAQ (reference sequence). The V segment lost 5 bases and the J segment 3 bases; nucleotides outside the gene matches: 6. Here the CDR3 DNA reads TGTGCCAGCAGCAGACTAGCGGGAAATCTCTACGAGCAGTACTTC. As protein: CASSRLAGNLYEQYF.

The CDR3 loop is CASSLAGARGYTF. The CDR3, as DNA: TGTGCCAGCAGCTTAGCAGGGGCTCGGGGCTACACCTTC. V usage is TRBV7-9 and J usage is TRBJ1-2; TRBD1 might be the D (5 bases). This CDR3 spans 13 amino acids. The V gene lost 0 bases and the J gene lost 8 bases, with 10 bases spanning the gap. Germline V gene sequence: CDR1 SEHNR, CDR2 FQNEAQ (reference sequence).

The J gene is TRBJ2-7, the V gene TRBV24-1; D call uncertain. The germline V gene has CDR1 KGHDR and CDR2 SFDVKD. Trimming removed 8 bases from V and 3 bases from J, with 22 bases in between. The CDR3 contains 16 residues. As DNA, the CDR3 is TGTGCCACCACCCCACCAAACTTACCTACCATCTACGAGCAGTACTTC. Amino acids: CATTPPNLPTIYEQYF.

This rearrangement joins TRBV2 to TRBJ2-1; TRBD2 matches at 9 bases. The germline gives CDR1 SNHLY, CDR2 FYNNEI. This CDR3 has 16 amino acids. V trimming: 7 bases; J trimming: 9 bases; junction bases outside the gene matches: 16. The CDR3 protein is CASILGTSPLYGEQFF. The CDR3 nucleotides are TGTGCCAGCATTCTCGGGACTAGCCCCTTGTATGGTGAGCAGTTCTTC.

J is TRBJ2-1 and V is TRBV20-1; D is ambiguous. CDR1 is DFQATT, CDR2 SNEGSKA, per germline (reference sequence). The CDR3 is made up of 11 amino acids. V was clipped by 2 bases and J by 8 bases, with 7 bases between them. The CDR3 sequence: CSARLIDEQFF. Written as DNA, the CDR3 is TGCAGTGCTAGATTAATAGATGAGCAGTTCTTC.

This sequence joins TRBV18 and TRBJ2-3, with TRBD1 matching over 7 bases. CDR3 length: 13 amino acids. CDR1 and CDR2 from the germline V gene are KGHSH and LQKENI. Trimming at V came to 5 bases and at J to 4 bases, leaving 3 bases not matched to a gene. As DNA, the CDR3 is TGTGCCAGCTCATTCGGACAGGCAGATACGCAGTATTTT. It specifies CASSFGQADTQYF.

The chain couples TRBV9 to TRBJ2-2; TRBD2 agrees at 10 bases. The CDR3 length is 15 residues. The germline gives CDR1 SGDLS, CDR2 YYNGEE. V shed 3 bases and J 6 bases; nucleotides not matched to a gene: 5. CDR3 in amino acids: CASSEREGRSGELFF. In DNA form, the CDR3 reads TGTGCCAGCAGCGAGCGGGAGGGCCGTTCCGGGGAGCTGTTTTTT. The full variable domain, rest sourced from reference TRBV9 and TRBJ2-2, is DSGVTQTPKHLITATGQRVTLRCSPRSGDLSVYWYQQSLDQGLQFLIQYYNGEERAKGNILERFSAQQFPDLHSELNLSSLELGDSALYFCASSEREGRSGELFFGEGSRLTVL.

This sequence joins TRBV4-3 and TRBJ2-1, with TRBD2 matching 11 bases. Germline V gives CDR1 LGHNA, CDR2 YSLEER. CDR3 length equals 20 residues. V shed 1 base, J shed 4 bases, and the junction held 15 bases outside the gene matches. In DNA, the CDR3 is TGCGCCAGCAGCCAAGTTTTCGGGGGGTCGCTAGCGGGAGGTTACAATGAGCAGTTCTTC. This codes for CASSQVFGGSLAGGYNEQFF.